This T cell receptor (beta chain) stems from a study of shared clonotypes between healthy human individuals. Turning to the study itself: The study enrolled two women and a few men aged 18 to 49. Study results and caveats: Unshared clonotypes carried lower generation probabilities than those common to all four donors.

With respect to this clone: Antigen unknown.

Healthy adults negative for HIV, lacking recent acute infections or vaccinations, served as donors. Every subset's genomic DNA went evenly onto several immunoSEQ plates. Assay: immunoSEQ multiplex PCR; the TCRdb copy retains only in-frame clones and omits some. The repertoire holds more than 1 million clones, with roughly 74% as singletons. Sequenced material: memory CD4+ T cells from PBMCs. Subset defined: CD45RA-negative fraction. This receptor was taken from a man aged 18 to 30 in good health. Some clones in this sample may be carry-over from other donors' samples.

The DNA of the CDR3 is TGTGCCAGCAGTGGGGCGGTGACTAGCTACGAGCAGTACTTC. It encodes CASSGAVTSYEQYF. V gene TRBV2 combines with J gene TRBJ2-7, with D tentatively TRBD2 (6 bases). V gave up 4 bases and J gave up 3 bases, with 13 bases separating them. The CDR3 has 14 amino acids. CDR1 is SNHLY, CDR2 FYNNEI, per germline.